Below, 22 T cell receptor beta chains from the same sample are listed, as sequenced in a study of shared clonotypes between healthy human individuals (dated by TCRdb to between 2020 and 2021). The receptor library was made with the immunoSEQ multiplex PCR assay. Entries here come from immuneACCESS through TCRdb and include only in-frame sequences with V and J called. Some clones fail to appear in such tables; in the studies checked, an unresolved V gene covers under half of the shortfall, and the cause of the remainder is unknown. The sample data list 550,000 to 850,000 clones, and roughly two thirds of these were observed just once. Under 2% of the sample belongs to the ten largest clones. Sequences were obtained from memory CD4+ T cells sorted from blood. Per the publication, the cell subset or site label means: CD45RA-negative fraction. The receptors here all came from a woman in her thirties in good health.

This clone was seen once. The CDR3 reads CASSPANGPREQYF. CDR3 nucleotides: TGTGCCAGCTCACCGGCAAACGGGCCTCGCGAGCAGTACTTC. V gene TRBV18 combines with J gene TRBJ2-7; D ambiguous. Trimming left V 3 bases short and J 6 bases short, with 15 bases between. Germline loops: CDR1 KGHSH, CDR2 LQKENI. CDR3 size: 14 residues.

The chain recombines TRBV7-8 with TRBJ2-7, with 13 bases fitting TRBD2. The CDR3 has 17 residues. V was clipped by 0 bases and J by 4 bases; unmatched bases: 6. Germline V lookup: CDR1 SGHVS, CDR2 FQNEAQ. The DNA of the CDR3 is TGTGCCAGCAGCTTAGCCGAGGGACTAGCGGGATCATACGAGCAGTACTTC. It specifies CASSLAEGLAGSYEQYF.

This clone was detected only a few times. This sequence joins TRBV2 and TRBJ1-1; no definite D call. The CDR3 has 11 residues. CDR1 and CDR2 (germline): SNHLY, FYNNEI. V shed 5 bases and J shed 11 bases, with 12 bases lying between them. CDR3: CASSSRLVAFF. The CDR3, as DNA: TGTGCCAGCAGTTCCCGGCTGGTGGCTTTCTTT.

The V and J genes are TRBV6-1 and TRBJ2-6, with no clear D. The V end lost 6 bases, the J end lost 0 bases, and 6 bases lay between the germline ends. The V gene's germline CDR1 is MNHNS and CDR2 SASEGT. This CDR3 has 14 amino acids. CDR3 DNA: TGTGCCAGCAGCCCCGACTCTGGGGCCAACGTCCTGACTTTC. Translating gives CASSPDSGANVLTF.

V usage is TRBV5-4 and J usage is TRBJ2-3; 13 bases are shared with TRBD2. The J segment lost 4 bases and the V segment lost 5 bases, leaving 7 bases of the junction unmatched. Germline CDR1 is SGHNT and CDR2 is YYREEE (reference sequence). The CDR3 totals 16 residues. The CDR3 is CASSRTSGSGADTQYF. DNA of the CDR3: TGTGCCAGCAGTCGGACTAGCGGGAGTGGGGCAGATACGCAGTATTTT.

The J gene is TRBJ2-5, the V gene TRBV23-1; TRBD2 agrees at 8 bases. The DNA end lines up better with TRBJ2-7; the J call may be wrong. TRBV23-1 is labeled an ORF, and its function is uncertain. This CDR3 has 14 residues. DNA for the CDR3: TGCGCCAGCAGTCGAACTAGCGGAGAATACGAGCAGTACTTC. It is translated as CASSRTSGEYEQYF.

This clone came up a few times. J is TRBJ2-1 and V is TRBV2; D remains ambiguous. V lost 7 bases and J lost 2, with 18 bases in between. Germline V gene data show CDR1 as SNHLY and CDR2 as FYNNEI. CDR3 size: 16 residues. The CDR3 nucleotides read TGTGCCAGCACCGGACCGGCCGCTTCCCCCTACAATGAGCAGTTCTTC. Translating it yields CASTGPAASPYNEQFF.

The V and J genes are TRBV5-1 and TRBJ1-3, with 7 bases aligning to TRBD1. This CDR3 has 16 amino acids. The junction had 6 bases not matched to a gene; V was cut back by 2 bases and J by 1 base. Germline V gives CDR1 SGHRS, CDR2 YFSETQ. CDR3 sequence: CASSFTGVLSGNTIYF. CDR3 nucleotides: TGCGCCAGCAGCTTCACAGGGGTTCTTTCTGGAAACACCATATATTTT.

As regards this clone: Other DNA sequences in this sample translate to the same CDR3. The chain joins TRBV30 to TRBJ2-3; D not resolved. Per germline, CDR1 GTSNPN and CDR2 SVGIG (reference sequence). This CDR3 has 14 residues. Deletions cut 0 bases from V and 0 bases from J, with 7 bases between. DNA for the CDR3: TGTGCCTGGAGTGTACGAGGCAGCACAGATACGCAGTATTTT. Translating gives CAWSVRGSTDTQYF.

This chain uses TRBV30 with TRBJ2-5; no definite D call. The J call is uncertain, as TRBJ2-7 better fits the DNA end. The CDR3 extends over 11 amino acids. Looked up from germline, CDR1 is GTSNPN and CDR2 is SVGIG (reference sequence). Here the CDR3 reads CAWSISYEQYF. The CDR3 nucleotides are TGTGCCTGGAGTATCTCCTACGAGCAGTACTTC.

This clone was found a few times. The sample carries other DNA sequences with the same CDR3. This sequence joins TRBV5-1 and TRBJ2-1, with D uncertain. The V and J ends lost 0 bases and 3 bases respectively, with 10 bases between them. The CDR3 contains 15 residues. CDR1 and CDR2 (germline): SGHRS, YFSETQ. The CDR3 region has the DNA TGCGCCAGCAGCTTGGAGTCTGCAGGCTACAATGAGCAGTTCTTC. It encodes CASSLESAGYNEQFF.

This chain uses TRBV7-6 with TRBJ2-1, with no clear D. The CDR3 has 13 amino acids. Germline values: CDR1 SGHVS, CDR2 FNYEAQ. V lost 5 bases, J lost 4 bases, and 9 bases lay in between. In DNA, the CDR3 is TGTGCCAGCAGCCCTGGCCGATACAATGAGCAGTTCTTC. It specifies CASSPGRYNEQFF. Looking up the rest from reference TRBV7-6 and TRBJ2-1 gives the full variable domain: GAGVSQSPRYKVTKRGQDVALRCDPISGHVSLYWYRQALGQGPEFLTYFNYEAQQDKSGLPNDRFSAERPEGSISTLTIQRTEQRDSAMYRCASSPGRYNEQFFGPGTRLTVL.

CDR3 region: CASSVFWEDTQYF. The DNA of the CDR3 is TGTGCCAGCAGTGTTTTTTGGGAAGATACGCAGTATTTT. The chain carries TRBV6-1 and TRBJ2-3, with D hard to call. V was trimmed by 4 bases and J by 5 bases, leaving 10 bases between them. The CDR3 runs to 13 residues. Germline assignment: CDR1 MNHNS and CDR2 SASEGT.

This clone has just one count. A far larger clone is a single base away, which makes a read error likely. The chain couples TRBV25-1 to TRBJ2-7; D is tentatively TRBD1 or TRBD2 (5 bases each). The CDR3 has 12 amino acids. Trimming shortened V by 6 bases and J by 6 bases, and 12 bases separated the two germline ends. Per germline, CDR1 MGHDK and CDR2 SYGVNS. The CDR3 nucleotides are TGTGCCAGCAGCCTCGGGACCGGCGAGCAGTACTTC. Translated: CASSLGTGEQYF.

This chain uses TRBV11-2 with TRBJ1-1; 10 nucleotides agree with TRBD1. Germline V gene data show CDR1 as SGHAT and CDR2 as FQNNGV. The CDR3 loop spans 14 amino acids. V lost 5 bases to trimming and J lost 5 bases; unmatched junction nucleotides: 5. CDR3 sequence: CASSRDRGLTEAFF. CDR3 nucleotides: TGTGCCAGCAGCCGGGACAGGGGATTAACTGAAGCTTTCTTT.

J is TRBJ2-3 and V is TRBV7-2, with D perhaps TRBD2 (6 bases). Trimming left V 1 base short and J 6 bases short, with 14 bases between. Germline V gene sequence: CDR1 SGHTA, CDR2 FQGNSA. The length of the CDR3 is 15 residues. CDR3 loop: CASSLDGSRMDTQYF. CDR3 DNA sequence: TGTGCCAGCAGCTTAGACGGGAGTCGGATGGATACGCAGTATTTT.

This clone occurred a few times. The CDR3 reads CASSEYGQTVYGYTF. Written as DNA, the CDR3 is TGTGCCAGTAGTGAATACGGACAGACAGTCTATGGCTACACCTTC. The chain has TRBV19 and TRBJ1-2, with a possible D match to TRBD1 (6 bases). The CDR3 covers 15 residues. Trimming left V 5 bases short and J 4 bases short, with 17 bases between. Germline-derived CDR1 and CDR2 are LNHDA and SQIVND (reference sequence).

The chain couples TRBV29-1 to TRBJ2-5; TRBD2 agrees at 7 bases. The CDR3 has 13 amino acids. J gave up 4 bases and V 4 bases, and 6 bases lay outside the gene matches. Germline V gives CDR1 SQVTM, CDR2 ANQGSEA. For the CDR3, the DNA is TGCAGCGTTGGGGGGGGAGTGGGAGAGACCCAGTACTTC. This sequence encodes CSVGGGVGETQYF.

The chain links TRBV19 to TRBJ2-5; D is possibly TRBD2 (5 bases). Germline V gene data show CDR1 as LNHDA and CDR2 as SQIVND (reference sequence). The CDR3 runs 14 residues. The V end was cut by 6 bases, the J end by 5 bases, with 16 bases between. CDR3 DNA: TGTGCCAGTAGCCTCGTCGGGGAAAGGGAGACCCAGTACTTC. It translates to CASSLVGERETQYF.

The chain joins TRBV5-4 to TRBJ2-7, with 7 bases matching TRBD2. This CDR3 has 15 residues. Germline V CDR1 and CDR2: SGHNT, YYREEE (reference sequence). Germline trimming cut 4 bases from V and 0 bases from J; bases unmatched to any gene: 7. The CDR3 region is CASSRSTSTSYEQYF. As DNA, the CDR3 is TGTGCCAGCAGCCGGTCGACTAGCACCTCCTACGAGCAGTACTTC.

The J gene is TRBJ2-1, the V gene TRBV7-2, with no clear D. Germline V gene data show CDR1 as SGHTA and CDR2 as FQGNSA. The ends were cut back, 2 bases at V and 10 bases at J, with 15 bases in the middle. The CDR3 is 14 amino acids. The CDR3 coding sequence is TGTGCCAGCAGCTTAAGCCCGGGCCAGACAGAGCAGTTCTTC. The encoded protein is CASSLSPGQTEQFF.

The chain links TRBV27 to TRBJ2-6, with D possibly being TRBD1 or TRBD2 (6 bases each). The ends were cut back, 3 bases at V and 0 bases at J, with 15 bases in the middle. This CDR3 has 18 residues. In germline, CDR1 is MNHEY, CDR2 SMNVEV (reference sequence). CDR3 amino acids: CASSLGGPVFSGANVLTF. The CDR3 DNA reads as TGTGCCAGCAGTTTGGGGGGCCCAGTGTTCTCTGGGGCCAACGTCCTGACTTTC.